This is a list of T cell receptor beta chains from one sample in a study of blood T cells in healthy people across ages. TCRdb ran MiXCR on the 5' RACE reads and lists one entry per CDR3 protein. Of some 800,000 distinct CDR3 sequences listed, approximately 25% were seen once; the top ten hold more than 3%. Separately, the same data were catalogued under a study of T cells of mothers and their children.

Sequencing was performed on blood. The receptors stem from a boy younger than 18 in good health. CDR3s include the opening cysteine and the closing phenylalanine or tryptophan. A D gene is named only where the DNA matches it firmly. Clone size is stated in some rows and not others, as once, few, many or a class when expanded.

CDR3 DNA,CDR3 protein,J gene,clone size,D gene,V gene
TGTGCCAGCTTCGATGGAAGAACCTACGAGCAGTACTTC,CASFDGRTYEQYF,TRBJ2-7,few,NA,TRBV7-9
TGCAGTGCTAGACCCACTAGCAGTTACGAGCAGTACTTC,CSARPTSSYEQYF,TRBJ2-7,few,NA,TRBV20-1
TGTGCCAGCAGTGTCGACGCGTTGGCCACAGGGGATGAAAAACTGTTTTTT,CASSVDALATGDEKLFF,TRBJ1-4,NA,TRBD1,TRBV6-4
TGCAGTGCTTACACCCGGGACTCTGGGCAAGAGACCCAGTACTTC,CSAYTRDSGQETQYF,TRBJ2-5,NA,NA,TRBV20-1
TGTGCCAGCAGTGAGGGCAGGAGCTTGGAGACCCAGTACTTC,CASSEGRSLETQYF,TRBJ2-5,NA,NA,TRBV25-1
TGTGCCAGCACCAGAATAGAAAAGGGGGCTAACTATGGCTACACCTTC,CASTRIEKGANYGYTF,TRBJ1-2,NA,NA,TRBV28
TGCAGTGCTAGAGGTTCCAATAGCGGGATGGGGGAGACCCAGTACTTC,CSARGSNSGMGETQYF,TRBJ2-5,few,TRBD2,TRBV20-1
TGCGCCAGCAGCCAAGATCCCGCAACGGGAGGGGTCGGGCAGTTCTTC,CASSQDPATGGVGQFF,TRBJ2-1,NA,TRBD2,TRBV4-1
TGTGCCAGCAGCCCCGACAGGGGGCGTCTCAAGCAGTACTTC,CASSPDRGRLKQYF,TRBJ2-7,NA,TRBD1,TRBV7-2
TGTGCCAGCATCAAGAGGACAGGGGCCTCGGGAAACACCATATATTTT,CASIKRTGASGNTIYF,TRBJ1-3,NA,TRBD1,TRBV6-1
TGTGCCAGCACCTACGGAGCGGGGCAACAAGAGACCCAGTACTTC,CASTYGAGQQETQYF,TRBJ2-5,NA,TRBD2,TRBV12-3/TRBV12-4
TGTGCCAGCAGCATGACTACAGATACGCAGTATTTT,CASSMTTDTQYF,TRBJ2-3,few,NA,TRBV5-6
TGTGCCAGCAGCCCCCCGCGCACTGAAGCTTTCTTT,CASSPPRTEAFF,TRBJ1-1,many,NA,TRBV13
TGCAGCGTTGATTCCGGGGTCGGCACTGAAGCTTTCTTT,CSVDSGVGTEAFF,TRBJ1-1,NA,NA,TRBV29-1
TGCGCCAGCAACATACGGGAGGGGAGCAATGAGCAGTTCTTC,CASNIREGSNEQFF,TRBJ2-1,NA,TRBD2,TRBV5-1
TGTGCCAGCAGCTTACAGGGGGGCTTGAGCTCCTACGAGCAGTACTTC,CASSLQGGLSSYEQYF,TRBJ2-7,few,NA,TRBV7-9
TGCAGCGTTGAGCCGAAACTAAACCAAGAGACCCAGTACTTC,CSVEPKLNQETQYF,TRBJ2-5,NA,NA,TRBV29-1
TGCGCCAGCGGCCGGGGGCAAGAGACCCAGTACTTC,CASGRGQETQYF,TRBJ2-5,NA,NA,TRBV5-1
TGTGCCAGCAGTCACGAGACTTGGTTGGTCAAAAACATTCAGTACTTC,CASSHETWLVKNIQYF,TRBJ2-4,few,NA,TRBV5-5
TGCGCCAGCAGCCAGGTTGGGCCAGGGAATACGGAGACCCAGTACTTC,CASSQVGPGNTETQYF,TRBJ2-5,few,NA,TRBV4-3
TGTGCCAGCAGTGAAAATGGTCGGAACCAAGAGACCCAGTACTTC,CASSENGRNQETQYF,TRBJ2-5,few,NA,TRBV2
TGTGCCAGCAGCTTGGCCCCGGGAGTAGAAGAGACCCAGTACTTC,CASSLAPGVEETQYF,TRBJ2-5,NA,NA,TRBV5-6
TGTGCCAGCAGCGTTACAGGGGTGAATGAGCAGTTCTTC,CASSVTGVNEQFF,TRBJ2-1,few,TRBD1,TRBV5-6
TGCAGTGCCATGGGGACGGACCACAATGAGCAGTTCTTC,CSAMGTDHNEQFF,TRBJ2-1,NA,NA,TRBV20-1
TGTGCCAGCAGTCCAAGCGGGAGAGGTGGCAATGAGCAGTTCTTC,CASSPSGRGGNEQFF,TRBJ2-1,NA,TRBD2,TRBV6-5
TGCAGCGCGAAAACGGGACGAACCTACAATGAGCAGTTCTTC,CSAKTGRTYNEQFF,TRBJ2-1,NA,NA,TRBV20-1
TGCAGTGCTACGGAGGGGACAGGGGGGTTTTTTACAGATACGCAGTATTTT,CSATEGTGGFFTDTQYF,TRBJ2-3,NA,TRBD1,TRBV20-1
TGTGCCAGCAGCAAGGTACAGGGGCGAGAGACCCAGTACTTC,CASSKVQGRETQYF,TRBJ2-5,few,TRBD1,TRBV7-2
TGCGCCAGCAGCCATACCACGCAAGGGGTTCTGTCCTACAATGAGCAGTTCTTC,CASSHTTQGVLSYNEQFF,TRBJ2-1,few,NA,TRBV4-3
TGTGCCAGCAAGGGGGACATTGAAGAGACCCAGTACTTC,CASKGDIEETQYF,TRBJ2-5,few,NA,TRBV6-5
TGCAGCGCCGGCAGGGGGATCCCCTTGGATACGCAGTATTTT,CSAGRGIPLDTQYF,TRBJ2-3,NA,TRBD1,TRBV29-1
TGCAGTGCTAGAGCCTTAACGGTGGACCAGTACTTC,CSARALTVDQYF,TRBJ2-5,few,NA,TRBV20-1
TGCAGTGCTAGGACTAGCGGATTCTCCAAAAACATTCAGTACTTC,CSARTSGFSKNIQYF,TRBJ2-4,few,TRBD2,TRBV20-1
TGTGCCAGCAGCCGGCTTGGGGGGCGGAACCAAGAGACCCAGTACTTC,CASSRLGGRNQETQYF,TRBJ2-5,few,NA,TRBV11-2
TGTGCCAGCAGCCTGGACGGGGGGGGCTCTGGAAACACCATATATTTT,CASSLDGGGSGNTIYF,TRBJ1-3,few,NA,TRBV7-2
TGTGCCAGCAGCTTCCAGGGGGCGGAGCCCTCCTACGAGCAGTACTTC,CASSFQGAEPSYEQYF,TRBJ2-7,few,TRBD1,TRBV11-2
TGTGCCAGCAGCACAAGAGGACAGGGAAGTTACGGCTACACCTTC,CASSTRGQGSYGYTF,TRBJ1-2,NA,TRBD1,TRBV12-3/TRBV12-4
TGTGCCAGCACCGGTTCGGGGGCCCATGGTCAGCCCCAGCATTTT,CASTGSGAHGQPQHF,TRBJ1-5,NA,NA,TRBV21-1
TGTGCCAGCAGTTTATACGACTCTTCCTACAATGAGCAGTTCTTC,CASSLYDSSYNEQFF,TRBJ2-1,few,NA,TRBV28
TGTGCCAGCAGTTACGGGACCATGGAAAGCTCCTATAATTCACCCCTCCACTTT,CASSYGTMESSYNSPLHF,TRBJ1-6,few,NA,TRBV6-2/TRBV6-3